This entry concerns a single T cell receptor (beta chain). This specimen comes from a study of blood T cell repertoires in COVID-19. Looking at the study overall: Researchers got acute and convalescent COVID-19 samples from the United States, Italy and Spain. PBMCs, B-cell-depleted T cells, or T cells provided the cDNA or gDNA that made up the material.

As processed by the authors: From reference gene primer amplification, estimates of nucleated cell counts were derived. The method was immunoSEQ multiplex PCR; TCRdb's version includes in-frame clones alone and lacks a portion of them. The DNA gave D and trimming, while V, J and clone size come from that table. The data show 94,000 or so clones, with more than 75% seen just once and roughly 5% held by the top ten. The CDR3 contains 16 residues. The V end lost 5 bases, the J end lost 5 bases, and 21 bases lay between the germline ends. The V gene's germline CDR1 is MDHEN and CDR2 SYDVKM. This chain links TRBV28 with TRBJ2-5; weak D call: TRBD1 (5 bases). The clonotype comes from a woman older than 75 with active COVID-19. Sequenced: peripheral blood. The CDR3 reads CASSKGAQTSPETQYF. The CDR3 region has the DNA TGTGCCAGCAGTAAAGGGGCCCAGACCTCACCTGAGACCCAGTACTTC.